Each of the 15 T cell receptor beta chains below was sequenced from the same sample in a study of T-cell reconstitution after alpha-beta-depleted transplantation in children. During its preparation, the TCRbeta library received unique molecular identifiers. One entry per CDR3 protein results from TCRdb running MiXCR on the PCR reads. The table lists 280,000 or so distinct CDR3 sequences, around 10% of them singletons, with 20% to 30% in the top ten. The source material was peripheral blood, sampled 180 days after TCRalphabeta/CD19-depleted stem cell transplant. The receptors come from a male patient aged 2-9 years who had a stem cell transplant for chronic granulomatous disease, so the T cells may come from the graft donor.

This clonotype was detected many times. CDR3 nucleotides: TGTGCCAGCAGCCAATTCGTGCGGGACAGGGGCTACGAGCAGTACTTC. This sequence encodes CASSQFVRDRGYEQYF. The rearrangement uses TRBV4-2 and TRBJ2-7; 10 positions match TRBD1. There are 16 residues in the CDR3. V gave up 2 bases and J gave up 3 bases; unmatched junction bases: 7. Germline CDR1 and CDR2: LGHNA and YNFKEQ.

This clonotype was detected many times. The chain combines TRBV12-3 or TRBV12-4 with TRBJ2-2; 10 bases match TRBD1. The J segment lost 6 bases and the V segment lost 3 bases, leaving 4 bases of the junction unmatched. This CDR3 is 15 amino acids long. The CDR3 bases are TGTGCCAGCAGTTTCGGAGGGACAGGGGCCGGGGAGCTGTTTTTT. Protein sequence: CASSFGGTGAGELFF.

This clonotype has ten or more counts. The chain couples TRBV6-5 to TRBJ2-7; D call uncertain. CDR3 length: 14 amino acids. The germline gives CDR1 MNHEY, CDR2 SVGAGI. Trimming cost V 0 bases and J 4 bases, with 10 bases left between them. Written as DNA, the CDR3 is TGTGCCAGCAGTTACTCTCCAGTCCGGTACGAGCAGTACTTC. Amino acid sequence: CASSYSPVRYEQYF.

This clonotype was counted at least ten times. V is TRBV5-1 and J is TRBJ2-3, with D maybe TRBD2 (5 bases). Trimming took off 1 base at V and 2 bases at J, with 11 bases between the two ends. This CDR3 spans 15 amino acids. Germline V lookup: CDR1 SGHRS, CDR2 YFSETQ. The CDR3 nucleotides are TGCGCCAGCAGCTTGCCCACAGCGGTCACAGATACGCAGTATTTT. It translates to CASSLPTAVTDTQYF.

On this clonotype itself: A much larger clone lies a single base off, so this may be a read error. The chain joins TRBV20-1 to TRBJ2-1; 9 bases fit TRBD2. The germline V gene has CDR1 DFQATT and CDR2 SNEGSKA (reference sequence). This CDR3 contains 15 residues. The CDR3 is CSARISGRSYNKQFF. The CDR3 DNA reads as TGCAGTGCTAGAATTAGCGGGAGAAGCTACAATAAGCAGTTCTTC.

This clonotype was recorded at least ten times. DNA of the CDR3: TGCGCCAGCAGCCCGGGGGGGGCATACACCGGGGAGCTGTTTTTT. Amino acid sequence: CASSPGGAYTGELFF. The V and J genes are TRBV5-1 and TRBJ2-2; 8 positions match TRBD2. This CDR3 region has 15 residues. The germline V gene encodes CDR1 SGHRS and CDR2 YFSETQ. The V and J ends lost 4 bases and 3 bases, in that order; junction bases with no gene match: 5.

This clonotype was counted ten times or more. The chain uses TRBV7-2 and TRBJ1-3, with no clear D. Germline lookup yields CDR1 SGHTA and CDR2 FQGNSA. Trimming took off 5 bases at V and 0 bases at J, with 14 bases between the two ends. The CDR3 runs 16 residues. In DNA form, the CDR3 reads TGTGCCAGCAGCCCGCTTATAGAGGCCTCTGGAAACACCATATATTTT. Encoded protein: CASSPLIEASGNTIYF.

About this clonotype itself: One end of the junction fails to match germline, which may point to a read error. The chain combines TRBV18 with TRBJ2-2; tentatively, D is TRBD1 (6 bases). Germline V gene lookup returns CDR1 KGHSH and CDR2 LQKENI. The CDR3 totals 15 residues. CDR3 in amino acids: CASSPAQGNTGKLFF. The CDR3 region has the DNA TGTGCCAGCTCACCAGCACAGGGCAACACCGGGAAGCTATTTTTT.

This clonotype was found many times. This chain links TRBV28 with TRBJ2-7, with 7 bases fitting TRBD1. The germline CDR1 and CDR2 sequences are MDHEN and SYDVKM. With V trimmed by 2 bases and J by 2 bases, 3 bases remained unmatched. The CDR3 extends over 14 amino acids. The CDR3 nucleotides are TGTGCCAGCAGTTTACCCCAGGGGGCCTACGAGCAGTACTTC. This translates into CASSLPQGAYEQYF.

This clonotype was counted at least ten times. The chain is built from TRBV29-1 and TRBJ2-7, with 7 positions matching TRBD1. In germline, CDR1 is SQVTM, CDR2 ANQGSEA. This CDR3 region has 16 residues. With V trimmed by 6 bases and J by 0 bases, 14 bases remained unmatched. For the CDR3, the DNA is TGCAGCGTCGTGAAGGGGGCGCTCCCGAGCTCCTACGAGCAGTACTTC. It is translated as CSVVKGALPSSYEQYF.

In regard to this clonotype: A much larger clone lies a single base off, so this may be a read error. V is TRBV10-3 and J is TRBJ2-1, with no clear D. Trimming took 1 base from V and 2 from J, leaving 9 bases between them. The germline V gene has CDR1 ENHRY and CDR2 SYGVKD. CDR3 length equals 15 residues. Here the CDR3 DNA reads TGTGCCATCAGTGAGTTGGCAGCGACCTACAATGAGCAGTTCTTC. This encodes CAISELAATYNEQFF.

As for this clonotype: A much larger clone lies a single base off, so this may be a read error. The chain has TRBV18 and TRBJ2-7, with TRBD1 identical over 7 bases. The germline V gene encodes CDR1 KGHSH and CDR2 LQKENI. CDR3 length equals 14 residues. The V gene end was trimmed by 3 bases and the J gene end by 2 bases; junction bases not matched to a gene: 4. CDR3 nucleotide sequence: TGTGCCAGCTCACCGACAGGGCCTACCTACGAGCAGTACTTC. Translation gives CASSPTGPTYEQYF.

There are many counts of this clonotype. This sequence joins TRBV7-2 and TRBJ2-1; D not resolved. V dropped 2 bases and J dropped 8 bases, with 10 bases sitting between them. The CDR3 runs 13 residues. Germline values: CDR1 SGHTA, CDR2 FQGNSA. The CDR3 reads CASSLRVGDEQFF. As DNA, the CDR3 is TGTGCCAGCAGCTTACGGGTCGGCGATGAGCAGTTCTTC. Using reference TRBV7-2 and TRBJ2-1 for the parts outside the CDR3, the full variable domain is GAGVSQSPSNKVTEKGKDVELRCDPISGHTALYWYRQSLGQGLEFLIYFQGNSAPDKSGLPSDRFSAERTGGSVSTLTIQRTQQEDSAVYLCASSLRVGDEQFFGPGTRLTVL.

This clonotype was observed many times. This chain uses TRBV7-9 with TRBJ2-5; D perhaps matches TRBD2 (6 bases). This CDR3 comprises 16 residues. From germline, CDR1 is SEHNR and CDR2 FQNEAQ (reference sequence). The V end was cut by 5 bases, the J end by 5 bases, with 21 bases between. The CDR3 region is CASSPGPSSGLETQYF. As DNA, the CDR3 is TGTGCCAGCAGCCCGGGCCCGAGTAGCGGTCTGGAGACCCAGTACTTC.

This clonotype was recorded many times. The chain is built from TRBV7-9 and TRBJ2-2; D gene uncertain. The germline V gene has CDR1 SEHNR and CDR2 FQNEAQ (reference sequence). With 3 bases removed from V and 7 bases from J, the gap between germline ends came to 18 bases. This CDR3 region has 16 residues. The CDR3 loop is CASSFGLVEGGGELFF. For the CDR3, the DNA is TGTGCCAGCAGCTTCGGATTAGTGGAAGGCGGCGGGGAGCTGTTTTTT.